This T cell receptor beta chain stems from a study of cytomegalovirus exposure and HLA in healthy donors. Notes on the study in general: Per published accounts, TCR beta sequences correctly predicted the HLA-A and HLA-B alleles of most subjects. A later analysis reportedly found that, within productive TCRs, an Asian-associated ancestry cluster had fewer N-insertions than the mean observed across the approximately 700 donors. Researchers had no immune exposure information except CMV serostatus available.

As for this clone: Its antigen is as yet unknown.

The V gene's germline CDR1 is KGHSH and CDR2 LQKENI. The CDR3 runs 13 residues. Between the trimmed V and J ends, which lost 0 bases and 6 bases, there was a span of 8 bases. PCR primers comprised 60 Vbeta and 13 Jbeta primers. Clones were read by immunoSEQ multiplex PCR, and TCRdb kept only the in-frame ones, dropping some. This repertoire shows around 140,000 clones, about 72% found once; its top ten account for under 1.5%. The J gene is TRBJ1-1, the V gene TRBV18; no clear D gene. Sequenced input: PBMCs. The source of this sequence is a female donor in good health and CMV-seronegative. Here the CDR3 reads CASSPPVVAEAFF. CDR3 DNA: TGTGCCAGCTCACCACCGGTAGTCGCTGAAGCTTTCTTT.